The present entry profiles one T cell receptor beta chain with its context. Its antigen is unknown. The data stem from a study of post-analysis software for immune sequencing data. At the level of the study: Secondary progressive, relapsing-remitting and progressive-relapsing multiple sclerosis were among the included disease courses. Study-level points and caveats: For normalized Chao1 diversity, multiple sclerosis patients scored significantly lower than controls did. The F measure placed samples prepared in the same batch into strongly shared clusters.

Unique molecular identifiers tagged the TCR beta cDNA libraries. A population of about 0.95 to 10 million T cells gave rise to roughly 0.5 million cDNA molecules. MiXCR, applied by TCRdb to the PCR reads, yields one record per CDR3 protein. Here the sample spans around 500,000 distinct CDR3 sequences, roughly 34% being singletons. The TCR originated in a girl aged 2-17 years with multiple sclerosis. What was sequenced was blood.

This CDR3 reads CASSFVAGRQETQYF. Written as DNA, the CDR3 is TGTGCCAGCAGTTTCGTAGCGGGGCGTCAAGAGACCCAGTACTTC. This chain links TRBV28 with TRBJ2-5; TRBD2 agrees at 8 bases. CDR1 is MDHEN, CDR2 SYDVKM, per germline. V trimming: 3 bases; J trimming: 2 bases; junction bases outside the gene matches: 5. CDR3 length equals 15 residues. The whole variable domain, filled in from reference TRBV28 and TRBJ2-5, reads DVKVTQSSRYLVKRTGEKVFLECVQDMDHENMFWYRQDPGLGLRLIYFSYDVKMKEKGDIPEGYSVSREKKERFSLILESASTNQTSMYLCASSFVAGRQETQYFGPGTRLLVL.